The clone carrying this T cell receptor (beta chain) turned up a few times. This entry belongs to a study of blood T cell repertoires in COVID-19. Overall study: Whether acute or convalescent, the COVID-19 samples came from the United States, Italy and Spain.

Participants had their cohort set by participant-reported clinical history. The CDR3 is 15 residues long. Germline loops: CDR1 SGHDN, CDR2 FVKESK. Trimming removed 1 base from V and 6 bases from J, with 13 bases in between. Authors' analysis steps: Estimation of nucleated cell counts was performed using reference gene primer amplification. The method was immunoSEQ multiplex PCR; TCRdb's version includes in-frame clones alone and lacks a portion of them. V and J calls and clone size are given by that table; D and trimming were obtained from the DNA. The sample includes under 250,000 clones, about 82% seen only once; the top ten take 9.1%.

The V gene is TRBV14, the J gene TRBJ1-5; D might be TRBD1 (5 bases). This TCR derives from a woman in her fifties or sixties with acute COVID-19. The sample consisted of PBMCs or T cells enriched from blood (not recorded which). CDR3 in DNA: TGTGCCAGCAGCCAAGGCGGGGCCCCCCCTCAGCCCCAGCATTTT. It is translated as CASSQGGAPPQPQHF.